This entry describes one T cell receptor beta chain. Using immunoSEQ multiplex PCR, the repertoire was profiled, and TCRdb retains in-frame clones only, with some absent. The sample carries 150,000 to 200,000 clones, around 82% recorded once. The data belong to a study of blood T cell repertoires in COVID-19. Trimming left V 2 bases short and J 6 bases short, with 11 bases between. Germline V gives CDR1 SGHTA, CDR2 FQGTGA. The CDR3 loop spans 14 amino acids. The receptor comes from a man aged 55 to 69 who had recovered from COVID-19. The chain is built from TRBV7-3 and TRBJ2-1, with D maybe TRBD2 (5 bases). The sequenced material came from peripheral blood. Here the CDR3 reads CASSLPGMRNEQFF. CDR3 nucleotide sequence: TGTGCCAGCAGCTTACCCGGGATGCGCAATGAGCAGTTCTTC.